The 4 T cell receptor beta chains given below trace back to one sample, sequenced in a study of blood T cell repertoires in COVID-19. TCRdb's copy holds only in-frame clones and misses some; the assay was immunoSEQ multiplex PCR. There are some 180,000 clones in the sample; roughly 81% occur only once, and about 10% lies in the top ten. The sequencing sample was made of peripheral blood. These TCRs come from a woman between 35 and 50 years old with COVID-19, enrolled during active disease.

The sample holds one count of this clone. J is TRBJ1-3 and V is TRBV4-1; D is unclear. Germline lookup yields CDR1 MGHRA and CDR2 YSYEKL. This CDR3 spans 14 amino acids. Trimming took off 3 bases at V and 0 bases at J, with 6 bases between the two ends. CDR3 amino acids: CASSHGRSGNTIYF. For the CDR3, the DNA is TGCGCCAGCAGCCACGGTCGCTCTGGAAACACCATATATTTT.

The chain recombines TRBV7-9 with TRBJ2-3, with 9 bases identical to TRBD2. This CDR3 has 15 amino acids. Germline lookup yields CDR1 SEHNR and CDR2 FQNEAQ (reference sequence). V was clipped by 4 bases and J by 2 bases; unmatched bases: 4. Written as DNA, the CDR3 is TGTGCCAGCAGCTCAGGACTAGCGCCCACAGATACGCAGTATTTT. Protein sequence: CASSSGLAPTDTQYF.

The chain uses TRBV9 and TRBJ1-3; no reliable D call. This CDR3 comprises 19 residues. In germline, CDR1 is SGDLS, CDR2 YYNGEE. V lost 4 bases to trimming and J lost 0 bases, with 23 bases between them. The CDR3 is CASSPRPLTDPSSGNTIYF. DNA of the CDR3: TGTGCCAGCAGCCCCCGTCCCCTGACTGACCCGAGCTCTGGAAACACCATATATTTT.

This clone has a single count. This rearrangement joins TRBV4-1 to TRBJ2-2, with D tentatively TRBD2 (5 bases). Deletions cut 4 bases from V and 3 bases from J, with 15 bases between. Germline-derived CDR1 and CDR2 are MGHRA and YSYEKL. The length of the CDR3 is 16 residues. CDR3 protein: CASSRKGTSDTGELFF. CDR3 sequence (DNA): TGCGCCAGCAGCCGGAAGGGCACTAGTGACACCGGGGAGCTGTTTTTT.